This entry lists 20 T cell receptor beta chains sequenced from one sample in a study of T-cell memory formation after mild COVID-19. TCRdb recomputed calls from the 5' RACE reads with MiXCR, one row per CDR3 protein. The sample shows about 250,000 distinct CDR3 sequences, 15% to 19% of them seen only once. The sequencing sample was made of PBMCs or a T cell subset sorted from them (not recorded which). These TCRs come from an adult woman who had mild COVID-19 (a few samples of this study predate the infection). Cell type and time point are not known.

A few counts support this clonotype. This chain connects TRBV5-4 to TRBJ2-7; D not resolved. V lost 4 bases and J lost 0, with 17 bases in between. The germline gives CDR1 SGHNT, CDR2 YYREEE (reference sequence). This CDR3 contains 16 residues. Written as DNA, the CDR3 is TGTGCCAGCAGCCCGGTCGGACCTTCCAGCTCCTACGAGCAGTACTTC. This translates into CASSPVGPSSSYEQYF.

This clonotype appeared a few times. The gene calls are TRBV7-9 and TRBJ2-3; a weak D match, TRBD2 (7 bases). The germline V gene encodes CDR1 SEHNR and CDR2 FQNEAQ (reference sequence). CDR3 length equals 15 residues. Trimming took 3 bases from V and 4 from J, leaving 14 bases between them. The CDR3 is CASSFLAGASDTQYF. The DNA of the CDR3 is TGTGCCAGCAGCTTTCTCGCGGGGGCCTCAGATACGCAGTATTTT.

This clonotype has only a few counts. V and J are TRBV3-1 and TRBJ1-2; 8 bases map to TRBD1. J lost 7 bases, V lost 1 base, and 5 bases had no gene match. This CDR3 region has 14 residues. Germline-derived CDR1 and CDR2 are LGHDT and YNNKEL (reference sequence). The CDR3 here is CASSQGQGAAGYTF. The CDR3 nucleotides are TGTGCCAGCAGCCAAGGGCAGGGGGCGGCTGGCTACACCTTC.

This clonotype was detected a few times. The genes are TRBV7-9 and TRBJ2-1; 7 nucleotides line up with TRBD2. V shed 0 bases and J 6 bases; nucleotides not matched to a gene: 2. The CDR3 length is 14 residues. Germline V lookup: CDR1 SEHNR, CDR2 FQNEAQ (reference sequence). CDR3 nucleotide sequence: TGTGCCAGCAGCTTAGCGGGAGGGTTCAATGAGCAGTTCTTC. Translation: CASSLAGGFNEQFF.

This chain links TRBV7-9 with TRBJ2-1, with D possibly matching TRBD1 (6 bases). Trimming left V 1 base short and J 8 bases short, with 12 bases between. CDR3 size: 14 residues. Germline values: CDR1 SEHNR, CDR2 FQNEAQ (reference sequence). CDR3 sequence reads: CASSLGRTVYEQFF. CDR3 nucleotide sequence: TGTGCCAGCAGCTTAGGTCGGACAGTTTATGAGCAGTTCTTC.

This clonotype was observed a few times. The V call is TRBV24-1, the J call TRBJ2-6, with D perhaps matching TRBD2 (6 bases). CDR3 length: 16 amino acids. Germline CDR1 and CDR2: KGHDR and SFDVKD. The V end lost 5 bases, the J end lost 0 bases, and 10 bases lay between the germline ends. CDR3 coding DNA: TGTGCCACCAGTGCGGGACTCCCCTCTGGGGCCAACGTCCTGACTTTC. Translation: CATSAGLPSGANVLTF.

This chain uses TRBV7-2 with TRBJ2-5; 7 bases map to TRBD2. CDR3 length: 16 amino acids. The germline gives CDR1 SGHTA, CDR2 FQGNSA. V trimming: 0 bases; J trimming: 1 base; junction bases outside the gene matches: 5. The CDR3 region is CASSLAGRLAQETQYF. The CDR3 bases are TGTGCCAGCAGCTTAGCAGGGCGACTAGCCCAAGAGACCCAGTACTTC.

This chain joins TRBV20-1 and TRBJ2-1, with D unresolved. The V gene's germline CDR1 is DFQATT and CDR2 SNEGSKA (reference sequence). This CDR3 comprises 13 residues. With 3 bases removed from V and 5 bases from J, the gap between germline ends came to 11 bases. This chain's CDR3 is CSARLAHHNEQFF. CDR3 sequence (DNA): TGCAGTGCTAGGCTGGCCCATCACAATGAGCAGTTCTTC.

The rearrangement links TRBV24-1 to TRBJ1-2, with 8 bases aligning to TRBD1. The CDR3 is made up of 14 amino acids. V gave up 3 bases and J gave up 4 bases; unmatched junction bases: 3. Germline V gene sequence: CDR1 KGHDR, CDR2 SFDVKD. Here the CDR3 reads CATSDRGTGYGYTF. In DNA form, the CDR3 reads TGTGCCACCAGTGATCGAGGGACAGGCTATGGCTACACCTTC.

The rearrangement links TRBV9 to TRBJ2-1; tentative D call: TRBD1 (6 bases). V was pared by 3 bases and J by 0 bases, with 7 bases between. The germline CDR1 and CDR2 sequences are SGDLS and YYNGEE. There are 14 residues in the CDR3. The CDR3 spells CASSGRGSYNEQFF. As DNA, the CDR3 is TGTGCCAGCAGCGGCAGGGGCTCCTACAATGAGCAGTTCTTC. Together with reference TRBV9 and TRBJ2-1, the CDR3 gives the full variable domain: DSGVTQTPKHLITATGQRVTLRCSPRSGDLSVYWYQQSLDQGLQFLIQYYNGEERAKGNILERFSAQQFPDLHSELNLSSLELGDSALYFCASSGRGSYNEQFFGPGTRLTVL.

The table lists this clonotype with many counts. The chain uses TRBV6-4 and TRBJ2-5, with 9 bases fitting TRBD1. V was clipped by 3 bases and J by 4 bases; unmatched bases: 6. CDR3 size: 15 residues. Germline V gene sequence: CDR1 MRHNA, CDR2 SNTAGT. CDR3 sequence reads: CASSENRGPGETQYF. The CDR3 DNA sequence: TGTGCCAGCAGTGAAAACAGGGGGCCCGGAGAGACCCAGTACTTC.

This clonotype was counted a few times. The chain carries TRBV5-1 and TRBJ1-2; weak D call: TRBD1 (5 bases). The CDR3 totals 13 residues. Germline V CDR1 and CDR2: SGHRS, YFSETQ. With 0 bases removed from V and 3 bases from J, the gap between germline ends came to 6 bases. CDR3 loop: CASSLGQHYGYTF. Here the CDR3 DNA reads TGCGCCAGCAGCTTGGGACAGCACTATGGCTACACCTTC.

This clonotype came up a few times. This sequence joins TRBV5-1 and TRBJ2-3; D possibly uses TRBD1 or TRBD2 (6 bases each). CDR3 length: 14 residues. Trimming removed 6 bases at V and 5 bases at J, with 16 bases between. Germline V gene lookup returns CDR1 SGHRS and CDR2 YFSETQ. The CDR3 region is CASMDPGGGDTQYF. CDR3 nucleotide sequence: TGCGCCAGCATGGATCCCGGGGGCGGAGATACGCAGTATTTT.

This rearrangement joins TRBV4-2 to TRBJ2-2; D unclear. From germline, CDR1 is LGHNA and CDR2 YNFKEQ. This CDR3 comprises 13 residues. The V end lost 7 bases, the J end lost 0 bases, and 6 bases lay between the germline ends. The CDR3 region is CASNNPNTGELFF. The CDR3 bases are TGTGCCAGCAATAACCCGAACACCGGGGAGCTGTTTTTT.

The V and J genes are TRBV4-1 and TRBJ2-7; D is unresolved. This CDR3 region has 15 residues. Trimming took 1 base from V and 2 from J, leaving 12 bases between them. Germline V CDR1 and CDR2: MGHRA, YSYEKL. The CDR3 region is CASSQVRTVTYEQYF. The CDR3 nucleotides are TGCGCCAGCAGCCAAGTTAGGACGGTGACCTACGAGCAGTACTTC.

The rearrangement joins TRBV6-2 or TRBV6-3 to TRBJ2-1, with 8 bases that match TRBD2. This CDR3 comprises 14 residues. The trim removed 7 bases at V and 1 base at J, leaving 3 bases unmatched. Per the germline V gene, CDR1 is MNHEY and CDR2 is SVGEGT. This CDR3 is CASKREWSYNEQFF. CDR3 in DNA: TGTGCCAGCAAGCGGGAGTGGTCCTACAATGAGCAGTTCTTC.

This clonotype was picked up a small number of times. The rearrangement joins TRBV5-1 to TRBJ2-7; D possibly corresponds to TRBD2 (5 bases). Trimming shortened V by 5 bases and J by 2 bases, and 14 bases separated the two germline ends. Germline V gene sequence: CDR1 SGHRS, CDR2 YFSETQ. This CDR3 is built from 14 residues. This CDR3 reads CASRDVAQPYEQYF. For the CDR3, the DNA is TGCGCCAGCAGGGATGTAGCGCAGCCCTACGAGCAGTACTTC.

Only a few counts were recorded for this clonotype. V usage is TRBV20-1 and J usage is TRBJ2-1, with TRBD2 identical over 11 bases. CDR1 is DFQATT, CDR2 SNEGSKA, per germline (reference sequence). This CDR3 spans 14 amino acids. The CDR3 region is CSAPRLAGNNEQFF. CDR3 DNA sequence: TGCAGCGCCCCGAGACTAGCGGGAAACAATGAGCAGTTCTTC.

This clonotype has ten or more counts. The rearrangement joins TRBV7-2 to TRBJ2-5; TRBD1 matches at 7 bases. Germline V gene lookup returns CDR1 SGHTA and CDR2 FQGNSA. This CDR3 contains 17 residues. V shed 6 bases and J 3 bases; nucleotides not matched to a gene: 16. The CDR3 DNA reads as TGTGCCAGCAGTTACCATGGGATAGGGGGCTGGGAAGAGACCCAGTACTTC. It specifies CASSYHGIGGWEETQYF.

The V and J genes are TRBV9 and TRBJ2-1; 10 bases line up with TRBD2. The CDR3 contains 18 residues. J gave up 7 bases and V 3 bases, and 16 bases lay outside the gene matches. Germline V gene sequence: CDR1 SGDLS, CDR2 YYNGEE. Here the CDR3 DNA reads TGTGCCAGCAGCGCCATTCCAAGCGGGAGGGCCTTGGGTAATGAGCAGTTCTTC. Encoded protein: CASSAIPSGRALGNEQFF.